This T cell receptor beta chain was sequenced during a study of CD8+CD57+ T cells in acquired aplastic anemia. CDR3 and TCR beta VDJ profiling relied on genomic DNA as the template. TCRdb processed the reads anew with MiXCR; each CDR3 protein has one entry. The data hold 400,000 to 600,000 distinct CDR3 sequences, with around 33% observed a single time. Points from the study as a whole: The study identified twenty-nine CD8+ CDR3 sequences shared by patients and controls.

This clonotype was counted only a few times. Its specificity is not known. Those patients picked for sequencing had displayed CD8+CD57+ cell expansion on flow cytometry. Sequenced: sorted CD4+, CD8+, or CD8+CD57+ T cells (not recorded which) from PBMCs. The TCR sequence derives from a human donor with aplastic anemia.

This CDR3 is CASRQTTIQQETQYF. CDR3 bases: TGCGCCAGCCGCCAAACGACAATACAACAAGAGACCCAGTACTTC. This chain joins TRBV5-1 and TRBJ2-5, with no clear D. Germline values: CDR1 SGHRS, CDR2 YFSETQ. This CDR3 spans 15 amino acids. Deletions cut 7 bases from V and 2 bases from J, with 18 bases between.